This passage covers 2 T cell receptor beta chains from one sample sequenced in a study of control samples from healthy donors and cancer patients. The data were produced by immunoSEQ multiplex PCR, yet TCRdb's version contains in-frame clones alone and is incomplete. The sample yields 110,000 or so clones, more than 80% seen once. The sample was blood. Receptors were obtained from a man aged 50 to 60 in good health.

V and J are TRBV6-4 and TRBJ2-7; 9 bases are a match to TRBD1. Germline lookup yields CDR1 MRHNA and CDR2 SNTAGT. There are 15 residues in the CDR3. V was clipped by 4 bases and J by 3 bases; unmatched bases: 7. The DNA for the CDR3 is TGTGCCAGCAGTGCTTCCGGGACAGGGAACTACGAGCAGTACTTC. Translating it yields CASSASGTGNYEQYF.

The genes are TRBV3-1 (or the pseudogene TRBV3-2) and TRBJ1-1; D uncertain. Deletions cut 5 bases from V and 6 bases from J, with 13 bases between. The CDR3 has 13 amino acids. Germline assignment: CDR1 LGHDT and CDR2 YNNKEL (reference sequence). In nucleotides, the CDR3 is TGTGCCAGCAGCGCCGCGTCCTGGGCTGAAGCTTTCTTT. The encoded protein is CASSAASWAEAFF.